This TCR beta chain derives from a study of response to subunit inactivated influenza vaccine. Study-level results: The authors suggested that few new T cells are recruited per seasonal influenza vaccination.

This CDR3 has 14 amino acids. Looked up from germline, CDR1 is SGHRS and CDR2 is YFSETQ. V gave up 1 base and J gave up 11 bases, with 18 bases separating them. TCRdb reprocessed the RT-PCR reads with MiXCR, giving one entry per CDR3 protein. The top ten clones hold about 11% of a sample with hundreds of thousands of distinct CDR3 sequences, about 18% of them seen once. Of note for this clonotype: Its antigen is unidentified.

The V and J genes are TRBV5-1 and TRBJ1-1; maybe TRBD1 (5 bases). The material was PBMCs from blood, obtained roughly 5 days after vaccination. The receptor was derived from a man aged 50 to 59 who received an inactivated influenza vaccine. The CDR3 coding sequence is TGCGCCAGCAGCTTGACTTTCAGGGAGAGGCGTGCTTTCTTT. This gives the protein CASSLTFRERRAFF.